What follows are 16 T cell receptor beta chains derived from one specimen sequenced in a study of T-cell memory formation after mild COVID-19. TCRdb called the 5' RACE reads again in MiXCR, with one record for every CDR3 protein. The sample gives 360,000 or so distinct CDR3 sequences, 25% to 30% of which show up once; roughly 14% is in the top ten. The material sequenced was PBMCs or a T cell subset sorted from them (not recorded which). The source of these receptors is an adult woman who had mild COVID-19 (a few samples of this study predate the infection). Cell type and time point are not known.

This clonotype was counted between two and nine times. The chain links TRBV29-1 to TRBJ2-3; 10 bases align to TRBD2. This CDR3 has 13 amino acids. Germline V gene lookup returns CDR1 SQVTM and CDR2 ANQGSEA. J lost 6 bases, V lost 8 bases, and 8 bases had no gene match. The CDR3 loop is CSLSGGASDTQYF. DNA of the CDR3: TGCAGCTTGAGCGGGGGGGCTTCGGATACGCAGTATTTT.

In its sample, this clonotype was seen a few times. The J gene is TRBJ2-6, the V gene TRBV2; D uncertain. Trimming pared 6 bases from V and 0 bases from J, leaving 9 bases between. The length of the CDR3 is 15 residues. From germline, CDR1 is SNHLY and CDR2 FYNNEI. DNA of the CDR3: TGTGCCAGCAGCGTCCTTCGCTCTGGGGCCAACGTCCTGACTTTC. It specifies CASSVLRSGANVLTF.

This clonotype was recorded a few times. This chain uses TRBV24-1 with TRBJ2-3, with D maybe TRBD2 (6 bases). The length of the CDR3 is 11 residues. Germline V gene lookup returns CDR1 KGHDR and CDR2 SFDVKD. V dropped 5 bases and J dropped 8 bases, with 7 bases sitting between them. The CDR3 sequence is CATSGAGTQYF. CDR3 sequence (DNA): TGTGCCACCAGTGGAGCGGGTACGCAGTATTTT.

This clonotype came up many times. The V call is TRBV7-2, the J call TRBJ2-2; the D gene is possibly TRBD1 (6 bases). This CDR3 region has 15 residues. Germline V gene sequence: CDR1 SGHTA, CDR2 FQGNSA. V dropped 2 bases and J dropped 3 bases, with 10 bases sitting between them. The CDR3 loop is CASSLTTGYTGELFF. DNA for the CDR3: TGTGCCAGCAGCTTAACGACAGGTTACACCGGGGAGCTGTTTTTT.

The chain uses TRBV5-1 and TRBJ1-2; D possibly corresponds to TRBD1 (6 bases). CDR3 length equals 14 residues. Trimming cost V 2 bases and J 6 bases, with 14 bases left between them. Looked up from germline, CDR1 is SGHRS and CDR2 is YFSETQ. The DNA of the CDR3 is TGCGCCAGCAGCTTACAGGGTGAGGCCGATGGCTACACCTTC. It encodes CASSLQGEADGYTF.

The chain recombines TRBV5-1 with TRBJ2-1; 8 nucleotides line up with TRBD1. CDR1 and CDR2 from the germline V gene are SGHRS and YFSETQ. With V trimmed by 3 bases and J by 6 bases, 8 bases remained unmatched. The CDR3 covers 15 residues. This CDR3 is CASSSDRGWGNEQFF. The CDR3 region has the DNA TGCGCCAGCAGCTCCGACAGGGGATGGGGCAATGAGCAGTTCTTC.

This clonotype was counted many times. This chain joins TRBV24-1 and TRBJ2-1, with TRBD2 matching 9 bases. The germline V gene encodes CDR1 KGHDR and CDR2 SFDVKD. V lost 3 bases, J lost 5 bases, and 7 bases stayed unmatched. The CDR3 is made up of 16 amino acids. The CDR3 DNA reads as TGTGCCACCAGTGATCAAAGCGGGAGGATACACAATGAGCAGTTCTTC. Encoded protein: CATSDQSGRIHNEQFF.

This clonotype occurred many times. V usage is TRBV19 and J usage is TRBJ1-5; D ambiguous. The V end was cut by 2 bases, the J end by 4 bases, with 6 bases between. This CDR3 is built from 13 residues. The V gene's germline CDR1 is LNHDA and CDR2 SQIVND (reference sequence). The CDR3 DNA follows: TGTGCCAGTAGTATAAACCATAATCAGCCCCAGCATTTT. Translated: CASSINHNQPQHF.

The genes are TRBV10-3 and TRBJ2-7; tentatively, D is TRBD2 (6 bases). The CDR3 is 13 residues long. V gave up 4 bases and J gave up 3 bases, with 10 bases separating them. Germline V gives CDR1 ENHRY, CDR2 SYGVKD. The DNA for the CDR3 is TGTGCCATCAGTGGGTACGGGGGCTACGAGCAGTACTTC. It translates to CAISGYGGYEQYF.

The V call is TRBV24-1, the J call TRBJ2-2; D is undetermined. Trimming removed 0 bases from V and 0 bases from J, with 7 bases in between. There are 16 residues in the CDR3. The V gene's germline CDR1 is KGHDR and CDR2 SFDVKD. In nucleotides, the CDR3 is TGTGCCACCAGTGATTTGACGGATCCGAACACCGGGGAGCTGTTTTTT. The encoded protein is CATSDLTDPNTGELFF.

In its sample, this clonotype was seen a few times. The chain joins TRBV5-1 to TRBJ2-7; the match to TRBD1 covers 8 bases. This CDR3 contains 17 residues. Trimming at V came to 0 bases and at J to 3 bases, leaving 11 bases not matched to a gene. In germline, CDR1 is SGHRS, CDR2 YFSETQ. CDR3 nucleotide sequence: TGCGCCAGCAGCTTGGATGAGCGGACAGGGAGAAACTACGAGCAGTACTTC. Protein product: CASSLDERTGRNYEQYF.

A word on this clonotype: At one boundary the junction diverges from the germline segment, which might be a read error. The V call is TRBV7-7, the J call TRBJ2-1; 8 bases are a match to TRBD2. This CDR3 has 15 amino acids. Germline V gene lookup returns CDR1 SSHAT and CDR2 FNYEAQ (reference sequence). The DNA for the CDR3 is TGTGCTAGCAGCTTAGCTAGCGGGCTCGCCCAGGAGCAGTTCTTC. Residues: CASSLASGLAQEQFF.

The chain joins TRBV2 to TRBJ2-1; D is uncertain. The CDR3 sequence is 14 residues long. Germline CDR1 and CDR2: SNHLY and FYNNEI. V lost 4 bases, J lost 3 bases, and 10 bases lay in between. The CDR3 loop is CASSGRRGYNEQFF. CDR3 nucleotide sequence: TGTGCCAGCAGTGGCCGCAGAGGCTACAATGAGCAGTTCTTC.

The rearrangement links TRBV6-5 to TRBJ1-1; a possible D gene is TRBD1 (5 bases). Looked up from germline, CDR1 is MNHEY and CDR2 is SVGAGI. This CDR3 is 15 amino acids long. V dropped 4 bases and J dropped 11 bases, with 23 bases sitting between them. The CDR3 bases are TGTGCCAGCAGTTGGGCTACAGGTGCCACGACAGACGCTTTCTTT. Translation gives CASSWATGATTDAFF.

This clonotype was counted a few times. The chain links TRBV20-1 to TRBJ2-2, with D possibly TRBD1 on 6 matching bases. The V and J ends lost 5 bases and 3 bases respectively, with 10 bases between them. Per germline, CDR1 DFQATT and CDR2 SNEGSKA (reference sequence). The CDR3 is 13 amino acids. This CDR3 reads CSAVHRDTGELFF. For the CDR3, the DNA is TGCAGTGCTGTCCACAGGGACACCGGGGAGCTGTTTTTT.

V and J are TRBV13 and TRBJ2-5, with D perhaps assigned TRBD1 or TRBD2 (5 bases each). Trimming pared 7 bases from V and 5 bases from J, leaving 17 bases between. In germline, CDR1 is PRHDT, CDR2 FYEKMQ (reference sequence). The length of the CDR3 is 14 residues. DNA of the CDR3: TGTGCCAGCACCATCGGGACCATCCAGGAGACCCAGTACTTC. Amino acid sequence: CASTIGTIQETQYF.